This T cell receptor beta chain was captured by sequencing in a study of cytomegalovirus exposure and HLA in healthy donors. Study outcomes and limitations: Among the CMV-associated chains, three were confirmed in vitro as specific for CMV antigens.

Trimming removed 3 bases at V and 9 bases at J, with 15 bases between. Germline V gives CDR1 GTSNPN, CDR2 SVGIG (reference sequence). The CDR3 is 13 amino acids. Note on this clone: Its specificity is unknown.

The repertoire was sequenced with immunoSEQ multiplex PCR; TCRdb's copy has only in-frame clones and lacks some. The sample records 150,000 to 200,000 clones, roughly 90% being singletons. The chain combines TRBV30 with TRBJ1-5, with a weak D call TRBD1 (6 bases). Sequencing was carried out using PBMCs. The TCR originated in a woman aged 18-29 years in good health and CMV-seropositive. The CDR3 loop is CAWSPTGLGPQHF. In nucleotides, the CDR3 is TGTGCCTGGAGCCCGACAGGCCTTGGGCCCCAGCATTTT.